The 15 T cell receptor beta chains in this list originate from one sample, sequenced in a study of identifying expanded T cells in peripheral blood. Only in-frame clones appear in the TCRdb table, and some are missing; sequencing was by immunoSEQ multiplex PCR. The sample records some 93,000 clones, approximately 91% being singletons. Sequencing was done on a sample of blood. The receptors were gathered from a person aged 18-70 years in good health.

The V gene is TRBV5-1, the J gene TRBJ1-6; TRBD1 matches at 8 bases. The trim removed 4 bases at V and 2 bases at J, leaving 5 bases unmatched. CDR3 length: 16 residues. CDR1 is SGHRS, CDR2 YFSETQ, per germline. The CDR3 sequence: CASSDGTGTYNSPLHF. DNA for the CDR3: TGCGCCAGCAGCGACGGGACAGGCACCTATAATTCACCCCTCCACTTT.

The chain uses TRBV6-1 and TRBJ2-1; 8 nucleotides agree with TRBD2. CDR1 is MNHNS and CDR2 is SASEGT in the germline V gene. The V and J ends lost 2 bases and 4 bases, in that order; junction bases with no gene match: 10. The CDR3 covers 17 residues. CDR3 region: CASSEIETGTRYNEQFF. The CDR3 nucleotides are TGTGCCAGCAGTGAAATTGAGACCGGGACTAGATACAATGAGCAGTTCTTC.

The chain recombines TRBV29-1 with TRBJ1-1; D gene uncertain. Germline assignment: CDR1 SQVTM and CDR2 ANQGSEA. This CDR3 has 11 amino acids. Trimming stripped 4 bases from V and 6 bases from J, with 9 bases between. The CDR3 coding sequence is TGCAGCGTTGGATCGGGCGCTGAAGCTTTCTTT. This codes for CSVGSGAEAFF. The whole variable domain, remainder taken from reference TRBV29-1 and TRBJ1-1, is SAVISQKPSRDICQRGTSLTIQCQVDSQVTMMFWYRQQPGQSLTLIATANQGSEATYESGFVIDKFPISRPNLTFSTLTVSNMSPEDSSIYLCSVGSGAEAFFGQGTRLTVV.

The sample holds a few counts of this clone. The V gene is TRBV5-1, the J gene TRBJ2-5; 9 bases are a match to TRBD1. Germline lookup yields CDR1 SGHRS and CDR2 YFSETQ. The J segment lost 3 bases and the V segment lost 4 bases, leaving 4 bases of the junction unmatched. The CDR3 has 14 amino acids. CDR3 sequence: CASSQGQGEETQYF. As DNA, the CDR3 is TGCGCCAGCAGCCAGGGACAGGGTGAAGAGACCCAGTACTTC.

V is TRBV10-1 and J is TRBJ2-7, with no clear D. Germline CDR1 is WNHNN and CDR2 is SYGVQD (reference sequence). Trimming shortened V by 3 bases and J by 0 bases, and 12 bases separated the two germline ends. This CDR3 contains 15 residues. The CDR3 DNA sequence: TGCGCCAGCAGTGAAGGTATTAGCAGCTCCTACGAGCAGTACTTC. It codes for CASSEGISSSYEQYF.

The rearrangement uses TRBV5-8 and TRBJ1-1; D is possibly TRBD1 (6 bases). CDR3 size: 14 residues. CDR1 and CDR2 (germline): SGHTS, YDEGEE. Deletions cut 0 bases from V and 5 bases from J, with 11 bases between. CDR3 residues: CASSLAQGRTEAFF. The CDR3 region has the DNA TGTGCCAGCAGCTTGGCGCAGGGGAGGACTGAAGCTTTCTTT.

The chain couples TRBV4-1 to TRBJ1-4; D may be TRBD1 (6 bases). The CDR3 covers 16 residues. Germline CDR1 MGHRA, CDR2 YSYEKL. The ends were cut back, 2 bases at V and 5 bases at J, with 15 bases in the middle. CDR3 coding DNA: TGCGCCAGCAGCCAACCTCAGGGGAAACGGAATGAAAAACTGTTTTTT. Protein product: CASSQPQGKRNEKLFF.

A few counts support this clone. V and J are TRBV7-9 and TRBJ1-1, with a weak D call TRBD1 (5 bases). In germline, CDR1 is SEHNR, CDR2 FQNEAQ (reference sequence). V lost 5 bases and J 3 bases, leaving 19 bases between the germline ends. The CDR3 is 16 amino acids. For the CDR3, the DNA is TGTGCCAGCAGCCCATCGGCGGGGGGAAGGGACACTGAAGCTTTCTTT. It codes for CASSPSAGGRDTEAFF.

The chain carries TRBV19 and TRBJ2-7; D is uncertain. The CDR3 loop spans 14 amino acids. The V end was cut by 2 bases, the J end by 5 bases, with 13 bases between. Germline V CDR1 and CDR2: LNHDA, SQIVND (reference sequence). The CDR3 DNA reads as TGTGCCAGTAGTATACAGGCTGGTTCGCACGAGCAGTACTTC. It codes for CASSIQAGSHEQYF. Full variable domain (outside the CDR3, taken from reference TRBV19 and TRBJ2-7): DGGITQSPKYLFRKEGQNVTLSCEQNLNHDAMYWYRQDPGQGLRLIYYSQIVNDFQKGDIAEGYSVSREKKESFPLTVTSAQKNPTAFYLCASSIQAGSHEQYFGPGTRLTVT.

The chain carries TRBV5-1 and TRBJ2-1; no firm D call. V dropped 4 bases and J dropped 7 bases, with 33 bases sitting between them. CDR1 is SGHRS and CDR2 is YFSETQ in the germline V gene. This CDR3 has 20 residues. This CDR3 is CASSQIKSKSGVAVLNEQFF. The CDR3 region has the DNA TGCGCCAGCAGCCAAATAAAGTCGAAATCAGGAGTGGCGGTATTGAATGAGCAGTTCTTC.

V and J are TRBV15 and TRBJ1-4; D possibly corresponds to TRBD1 (5 bases). V was pared by 4 bases and J by 1 base, with 10 bases between. Germline V gives CDR1 LNHNV, CDR2 YYDKDF (reference sequence). This CDR3 is 15 amino acids long. In nucleotides, the CDR3 is TGTGCCACCAGCAAAGAGGGGAGAACTAATGAAAAACTGTTTTTT. It translates to CATSKEGRTNEKLFF. The full variable domain, in which reference TRBV15 and TRBJ1-4 provide the parts outside the CDR3, is DAMVIQNPRYQVTQFGKPVTLSCSQTLNHNVMYWYQQKSSQAPKLLFHYYDKDFNNEADTPDNFQSRRPNTSFCFLDIRSPGLGDTAMYLCATSKEGRTNEKLFFGSGTQLSVL.

The rearrangement links TRBV15 to TRBJ2-5, with 7 bases identical to TRBD2. Germline-derived CDR1 and CDR2 are LNHNV and YYDKDF (reference sequence). V lost 0 bases and J lost 2; bases outside the gene matches: 6. The CDR3 has 16 amino acids. The CDR3: CATSRDWASGQETQYF. The CDR3 DNA reads TGTGCCACCAGCAGAGATTGGGCTAGCGGACAAGAGACCCAGTACTTC.

The chain couples TRBV7-9 to TRBJ2-7; 10 bases align to TRBD1. The length of the CDR3 is 15 residues. The germline gives CDR1 SEHNR, CDR2 FQNEAQ (reference sequence). With V trimmed by 5 bases and J by 3 bases, 7 bases remained unmatched. The CDR3 region has the DNA TGTGCCAGCAGCGGAGGGACAGGGGTTAACTACGAGCAGTACTTC. Translating gives CASSGGTGVNYEQYF.

The chain carries TRBV7-2 and TRBJ1-5; TRBD1 is a possible D gene (5 bases). Trimming took off 5 bases at V and 7 bases at J, with 15 bases between the two ends. Germline loops: CDR1 SGHTA, CDR2 FQGNSA. This CDR3 is 14 amino acids long. CDR3 DNA sequence: TGTGCCAGCAGCCGAACTAGGGGTGGACAGCCCCAGCATTTT. This encodes CASSRTRGGQPQHF. Full variable domain (outside the CDR3, taken from reference TRBV7-2 and TRBJ1-5): GAGVSQSPSNKVTEKGKDVELRCDPISGHTALYWYRQSLGQGLEFLIYFQGNSAPDKSGLPSDRFSAERTGGSVSTLTIQRTQQEDSAVYLCASSRTRGGQPQHFGDGTRLSIL.

This clone was seen only once. The chain employs TRBV21-1 and TRBJ2-5; TRBD2 is the table's D call, not checked against the DNA. TRBV21-1 corresponds to a pseudogene. The CDR3 is 21 residues long. The CDR3 loop is CASSKDESKTPVAGNQETQYF. The CDR3 DNA sequence: TGTGCCAGCAGCAAAGACGAGTCTAAGACCCCCGTAGCGGGGAACCAAGAGACCCAGTACTTC.